This T cell receptor (beta chain) was identified during a study of lung T cells in sarcoidosis with Löfgren's syndrome (dated by TCRdb to 2016 to 2017). Regarding the study in general: Sarcoidosis was described as a granulomatous, mainly pulmonary disease marked by CD4+ T cell accumulation in bronchoalveolar lavage fluid. The repertoire analyses were focused on Lofgren's syndrome patients. Results and caveats for the whole study, not just this receptor: Recognition of a sarcoidosis-associated antigen was only suggested, and the antigen itself remained putative and was not identified. In alphabeta pairing analysis, TRAV12-1 preferentially paired with TRBV2, and these paired TCRs showed CDR3 homology. TRAV12-1 and TRBV2 CDR3 motifs were reported to be shared among multiple Löfgren's syndrome patients, suggesting public CD4+ TCR repertoires. Compared with control subjects, Lofgren's syndrome patients reportedly showed the greatest expansion in the V gene segments TRAV12-1 and TRBV2.

Sequences MNHEY (CDR1) and SVGEGT (CDR2) are obtained from the germline V gene. The germline V and J ends show losses of 5 bases and 6 bases respectively, and no gene match explains 7 bases of the junction. From its first to its last residue, the CDR3 has 15 amino acids. The retained sequence is limited to the CDR3, 45 bases, with the frame set at the first base. As regards this clonotype: Which antigen it targets is not known. A single base separates this from a much larger clone, so it may be a read error. Since no conserved phenylalanine or tryptophan closes the CDR3, a read error is the likely cause.

The sequencer was an Illumina MiSeq. TCRdb handled the public reads itself, with Q25 trimming in fastp and clone calling in MiXCR, and kept productive beta chains. One record per CDR3 amino acid sequence lists the most common genes and DNA. For this sample there are 60,000 to 65,000 distinct CDR3 sequences; 21% appear just once. The top ten clonotypes cover around 2.3% of the sample. The V and J genes are TRBV6-2 or TRBV6-3 and TRBJ1-5; 10 nucleotides in the junction match TRBD1. The origin of this receptor is a human donor with sarcoidosis (Löfgren's syndrome or another form), or a control subject (not recorded which). The sequenced sample was CD4+ T cells from PBMCs. The CDR3 corresponds to CASSLSGTGAQPQHL. The DNA sequence follows: TGTGCCAGCAGTCTAAGCGGGACAGGGGCTCAGCCCCAGCATCTT.